These 23 T cell receptor beta chains were all obtained from the same sample, sequenced in a study of T cells in Graves' hyperthyroidism and ophthalmopathy. Regions amplified from RNA transcripts were the TCR beta CDR3 regions. Primed by the HTBI set, a first-round RT-PCR was run on the TCR CDR3. TCRdb ran MiXCR on the multiplex PCR reads and lists one entry per CDR3 protein. The data hold approximately 300,000 distinct CDR3 sequences, with around 19% observed a single time. Sequenced material: blood. These receptors originate from a man aged 50 to 59 with Graves' ophthalmopathy.

This clonotype was seen many times. This chain joins TRBV7-9 and TRBJ1-1; D not resolved. The germline V gene has CDR1 SEHNR and CDR2 FQNEAQ (reference sequence). The length of the CDR3 is 14 residues. The V end was cut by 5 bases, the J end by 0 bases, with 10 bases between. CDR3 nucleotides: TGTGCCAGCAGCATCTCGACGGTGAACACTGAAGCTTTCTTT. It specifies CASSISTVNTEAFF.

In this sample, this clonotype turned up many times. This CDR3 reads CAWSVLITGELFF. The DNA for the CDR3 is TGTGCCTGGAGTGTCCTTATCACCGGGGAGCTGTTTTTT. V and J are TRBV30 and TRBJ2-2; the D is unclear. Per germline, CDR1 GTSNPN and CDR2 SVGIG (reference sequence). The V and J ends lost 0 bases and 4 bases respectively, with 6 bases between them. CDR3 size: 13 residues. The full variable domain, rest sourced from reference TRBV30 and TRBJ2-2, is SQTIHQWPATLVQPVGSPLSLECTVEGTSNPNLYWYRQAAGRGLQLLFYSVGIGQISSEVPQNLSASRPQDRQFILSSKKLLLSDSGFYLCAWSVLITGELFFGEGSRLTVL.

This clonotype was counted only a few times. The chain recombines TRBV14 with TRBJ2-2; the D gene is possibly TRBD2 (6 bases). Trimming pared 3 bases from V and 6 bases from J, leaving 8 bases between. The V gene's germline CDR1 is SGHDN and CDR2 FVKESK. This CDR3 region has 13 residues. In nucleotides, the CDR3 is TGTGCCAGCAGCCACGGGGGACCCGGGGAGCTGTTTTTT. Translating gives CASSHGGPGELFF.

Ten or more counts support this clonotype. The rearrangement joins TRBV3-1 to TRBJ2-2; D ambiguous. Germline V lookup: CDR1 LGHDT, CDR2 YNNKEL (reference sequence). V was pared by 6 bases and J by 4 bases, with 6 bases between. The CDR3 is 12 amino acids. The CDR3 loop reads CASRGFTGELFF. Here the CDR3 DNA reads TGTGCCAGCAGAGGGTTCACCGGGGAGCTGTTTTTT.

The chain carries TRBV19 and TRBJ2-3, with 8 bases lining up with TRBD2. Germline V gives CDR1 LNHDA, CDR2 SQIVND (reference sequence). The CDR3 loop spans 15 amino acids. V gave up 7 bases and J gave up 5 bases; unmatched junction bases: 11. The DNA of the CDR3 is TGTGCCAGTACCTCCGGGACTAGAGTGCTAGATACGCAGTATTTT. It is translated as CASTSGTRVLDTQYF.

This clonotype was seen repeatedly, ten times or more. This rearrangement joins TRBV12-3 or TRBV12-4 to TRBJ1-5; tentatively, D is TRBD1 (6 bases). CDR3 length: 14 residues. The V gene lost 5 bases and the J gene lost 6 bases, with 14 bases spanning the gap. CDR3 sequence reads: CASSQQGRSQPQHF. The CDR3 bases are TGTGCCAGCAGTCAACAGGGTAGGAGTCAGCCCCAGCATTTT.

This clonotype was detected many times. V gene TRBV7-2 combines with J gene TRBJ2-1, with TRBD2 identical over 12 bases. This CDR3 has 17 amino acids. The V gene end was trimmed by 5 bases and the J gene end by 12 bases; junction bases not matched to a gene: 17. CDR1 and CDR2 from the germline V gene are SGHTA and FQGNSA. The CDR3 sequence: CASSPRPGLAGHGGQFF. The CDR3 coding sequence is TGTGCCAGCAGCCCCCGCCCGGGACTAGCGGGCCACGGGGGGCAGTTCTTC.

This clonotype was observed at least ten times. The gene calls are TRBV28 and TRBJ2-4, with D possibly called TRBD1 or TRBD2 (6 bases each). Trimming pared 6 bases from V and 1 base from J, leaving 10 bases between. Germline-derived CDR1 and CDR2 are MDHEN and SYDVKM. The CDR3 is 14 amino acids. CDR3 DNA sequence: TGTGCCAGCAGACTAGGGGGGGCCAAAAACATTCAGTACTTC. Translated: CASRLGGAKNIQYF.

This clonotype was recorded once. The gene calls are TRBV5-6 and TRBJ2-2; the D is unclear. V was pared by 0 bases and J by 4 bases, with 7 bases between. The V gene's germline CDR1 is SGHDT and CDR2 YYEEEE. The CDR3 sequence is 14 residues long. CDR3 in DNA: TGTGCCAGCAGCTTGGCCAGCCTCACCGGGGAGCTGTTTTTT. Amino acids: CASSLASLTGELFF.

The chain carries TRBV6-1 and TRBJ1-1; D might be TRBD1 (5 bases). CDR3 size: 18 residues. V lost 4 bases and J lost 0, with 21 bases in between. The germline gives CDR1 MNHNS, CDR2 SASEGT. The CDR3 DNA reads TGTGCCAGCAGTGTCGGACACGGGGGTGGTCTCCTGAACACTGAAGCTTTCTTT. Its protein is CASSVGHGGGLLNTEAFF.

The V call is TRBV6-5, the J call TRBJ1-2; possibly TRBD1 for D (5 bases). This CDR3 spans 16 amino acids. Germline CDR1 and CDR2: MNHEY and SVGAGI. The germline V and J ends were trimmed by 0 bases and 1 base, with 12 bases remaining between them. The DNA of the CDR3 is TGTGCCAGCAGTTACTCACCCGACAGAGTTAACTATGGCTACACCTTC. This encodes CASSYSPDRVNYGYTF.

The chain employs TRBV11-3 and TRBJ2-1, with no clear D. With 3 bases removed from V and 7 bases from J, the gap between germline ends came to 10 bases. The germline V gene encodes CDR1 SGHNT and CDR2 YENEEA. The CDR3 is 13 residues long. The CDR3 coding sequence is TGTGCCAGCAGCTTGGAGTTCTCGAATGAGCAGTTCTTC. This sequence encodes CASSLEFSNEQFF. Variable domain in full (rest from reference TRBV11-3 and TRBJ2-1): EAGVVQSPRYKIIEKKQPVAFWCNPISGHNTLYWYLQNLGQGPELLIRYENEEAVDDSQLPKDRFSAERLKGVDSTLKIQPAELGDSAVYLCASSLEFSNEQFFGPGTRLTVL.

This clonotype has at least ten counts. The V and J genes are TRBV20-1 and TRBJ1-5; D is ambiguous. There are 13 residues in the CDR3. The germline V gene has CDR1 DFQATT and CDR2 SNEGSKA (reference sequence). The V and J ends lost 6 bases and 0 bases respectively, with 9 bases between them. The CDR3 DNA reads as TGCAGTGCATTAGGACGTAGCAATCAGCCCCAGCATTTT. Residues: CSALGRSNQPQHF.

V usage is TRBV6-5 and J usage is TRBJ2-3; a possible D gene is TRBD2 (5 bases). The V end was cut by 2 bases, the J end by 5 bases, with 11 bases between. CDR1 and CDR2 (germline): MNHEY, SVGAGI. This CDR3 region has 14 residues. The CDR3 protein is CASSYVRDLDTQYF. CDR3 nucleotide sequence: TGTGCCAGCAGTTACGTCCGGGATCTAGATACGCAGTATTTT.

J is TRBJ2-2 and V is TRBV9, with unresolved D. CDR3 length: 12 amino acids. Germline V gene sequence: CDR1 SGDLS, CDR2 YYNGEE. The V gene lost 7 bases and the J gene lost 5 bases, with 9 bases spanning the gap. CDR3 coding DNA: TGTGCCAGCTCCATAAGTACCGGGGAGCTGTTTTTT. Translation: CASSISTGELFF.

This chain joins TRBV13 and TRBJ2-1; a possible D gene is TRBD2 (6 bases). Looked up from germline, CDR1 is PRHDT and CDR2 is FYEKMQ (reference sequence). There are 15 residues in the CDR3. Trimming removed 5 bases from V and 4 bases from J, with 15 bases in between. CDR3 amino acids: CASSHRAGTYNEQFF. CDR3 in DNA: TGTGCCAGCAGCCATAGGGCGGGAACTTACAATGAGCAGTTCTTC.

In this sample, this clonotype turned up a few times. V and J are TRBV9 and TRBJ2-5, with D unresolved. This CDR3 is built from 14 residues. V lost 3 bases and J 0 bases, leaving 9 bases between the germline ends. CDR1 is SGDLS and CDR2 is YYNGEE in the germline V gene. The CDR3 DNA reads as TGTGCCAGCAGCGAGACCCTGTACCAAGAGACCCAGTACTTC. Its translation is CASSETLYQETQYF.

This clonotype was seen only a few times. V and J are TRBV6-2 or TRBV6-3 and TRBJ1-2; D might be TRBD1 (5 bases). The V and J ends lost 5 bases and 2 bases respectively, with 15 bases between them. This CDR3 has 15 residues. Germline V gives CDR1 MNHEY, CDR2 SVGEGT. The CDR3, as DNA: TGTGCCAGCAGTCACCCGACAGCCTCCAACTATGGCTACACCTTC. This gives the protein CASSHPTASNYGYTF.

The V and J genes are TRBV30 and TRBJ2-1; D not resolved. The CDR3 runs to 12 residues. Trimming took 1 base from V and 7 from J, leaving 8 bases between them. Germline loops: CDR1 GTSNPN, CDR2 SVGIG (reference sequence). The CDR3 here is CAWSEGRNEQFF. The CDR3 bases are TGTGCCTGGAGTGAGGGAAGGAATGAGCAGTTCTTC.

The CDR3 region is CSAESIQGNIQYF. The CDR3 bases are TGCAGTGCCGAATCGATTCAAGGAAACATTCAGTACTTC. The chain recombines TRBV20-1 with TRBJ2-4; the D is unclear. Germline V CDR1 and CDR2: DFQATT, SNEGSKA (reference sequence). V lost 6 bases to trimming and J lost 6 bases, with 15 bases between them. CDR3 length: 13 amino acids.

This clonotype was recorded many times. The chain uses TRBV29-1 and TRBJ1-1; 9 nucleotides align to TRBD1. Germline V gene sequence: CDR1 SQVTM, CDR2 ANQGSEA. Losses at the gene ends were 7 bases for V and 4 bases for J; bases not matched to a gene: 7. The CDR3 extends over 13 amino acids. The CDR3 DNA sequence: TGCAGCGCTAGGACAGGGGCTTTCACTGAAGCTTTCTTT. Translated, it gives CSARTGAFTEAFF.

This clonotype was detected ten times or more. This CDR3 is CASSPGGEQYF. DNA of the CDR3: TGTGCCAGCTCACCGGGGGGCGAGCAGTACTTC. The chain combines TRBV18 with TRBJ2-7; D is perhaps TRBD2 (6 bases). This CDR3 spans 11 amino acids. V lost 3 bases and J lost 6, with 6 bases in between. Germline values: CDR1 KGHSH, CDR2 LQKENI.

This chain links TRBV5-1 with TRBJ2-7; the D call may be TRBD1 or TRBD2 (5 bases each). The CDR3 covers 14 residues. Germline CDR1 SGHRS, CDR2 YFSETQ. Trimming removed 3 bases from V and 2 bases from J, with 12 bases in between. In nucleotides, the CDR3 is TGCGCCAGCAGCTGGGGACGGAACGCCTACGAGCAGTACTTC. Encoded protein: CASSWGRNAYEQYF.